This T cell receptor beta chain originates from a study of blood T cell repertoires in COVID-19. The assay was immunoSEQ multiplex PCR, and TCRdb's table has in-frame clones only and misses some. The sample lists over 150,000 clones; 87% were seen once. Trimming pared 1 base from V and 0 bases from J, leaving 8 bases between. The CDR3 runs to 15 residues. The germline V gene encodes CDR1 SGHTA and CDR2 FQGNSA. This chain joins TRBV7-2 and TRBJ2-3, with D hard to call. The TCR was taken from a young woman who had recovered from COVID-19. The sample consisted of PBMCs or T cells enriched from blood (not recorded which). CDR3 sequence reads: CASSLVQQSTDTQYF. As DNA, the CDR3 is TGTGCCAGCAGCTTAGTACAGCAAAGCACAGATACGCAGTATTTT.